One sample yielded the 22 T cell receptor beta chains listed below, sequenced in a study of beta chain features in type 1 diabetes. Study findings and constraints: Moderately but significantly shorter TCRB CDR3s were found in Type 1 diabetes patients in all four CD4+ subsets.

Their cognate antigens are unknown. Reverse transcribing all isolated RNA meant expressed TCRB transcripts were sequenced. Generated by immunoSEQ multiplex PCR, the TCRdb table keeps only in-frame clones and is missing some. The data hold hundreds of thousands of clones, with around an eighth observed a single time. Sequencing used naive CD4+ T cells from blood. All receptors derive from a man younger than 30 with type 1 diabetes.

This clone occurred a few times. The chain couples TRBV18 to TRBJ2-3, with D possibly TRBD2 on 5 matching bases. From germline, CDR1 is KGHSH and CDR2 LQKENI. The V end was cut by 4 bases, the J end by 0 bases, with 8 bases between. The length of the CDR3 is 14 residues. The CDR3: CASSQSGSTDTQYF. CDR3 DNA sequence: TGTGCCAGCTCACAAAGCGGAAGCACAGATACGCAGTATTTT.

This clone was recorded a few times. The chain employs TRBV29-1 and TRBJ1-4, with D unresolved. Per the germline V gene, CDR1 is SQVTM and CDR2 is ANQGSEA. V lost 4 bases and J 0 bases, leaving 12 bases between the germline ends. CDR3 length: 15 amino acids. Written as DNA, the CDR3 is TGCAGCGTTGCGGGGTTGACTGCAACTAATGAAAAACTGTTTTTT. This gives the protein CSVAGLTATNEKLFF.

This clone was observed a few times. The CDR3 coding sequence is TGTGCCACCAGCACCTATGAAAAACTGTTTTTT. The encoded protein is CATSTYEKLFF. The chain is built from TRBV15 and TRBJ1-4; D is undetermined. Germline V gene data show CDR1 as LNHNV and CDR2 as YYDKDF (reference sequence). This CDR3 has 11 amino acids. The V and J ends lost 4 bases and 6 bases respectively, with 3 bases between them.

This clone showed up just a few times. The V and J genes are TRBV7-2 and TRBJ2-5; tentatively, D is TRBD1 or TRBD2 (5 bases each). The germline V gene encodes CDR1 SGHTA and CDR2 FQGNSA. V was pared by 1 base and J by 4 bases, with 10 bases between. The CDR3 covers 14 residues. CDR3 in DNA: TGTGCCAGCAGCTTAGGTCAGGGACCAGAGACCCAGTACTTC. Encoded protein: CASSLGQGPETQYF.

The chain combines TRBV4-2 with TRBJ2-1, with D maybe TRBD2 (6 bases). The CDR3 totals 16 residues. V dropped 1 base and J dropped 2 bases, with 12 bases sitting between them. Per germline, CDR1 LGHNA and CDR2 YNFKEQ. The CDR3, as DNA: TGTGCCAGCAGCCAAGGCTTAGCGGTGACCTACAATGAGCAGTTCTTC. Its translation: CASSQGLAVTYNEQFF.

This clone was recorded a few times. The chain's CDR3 is CAWSVMGQGGEQYF. DNA for the CDR3: TGTGCCTGGAGTGTAATGGGACAGGGGGGCGAGCAGTACTTC. The chain combines TRBV30 with TRBJ2-7, with 11 bases aligning to TRBD1. J was trimmed by 6 bases and V by 0 bases; bases with no gene match: 4. The CDR3 sequence is 14 residues long. Germline assignment: CDR1 GTSNPN and CDR2 SVGIG (reference sequence).

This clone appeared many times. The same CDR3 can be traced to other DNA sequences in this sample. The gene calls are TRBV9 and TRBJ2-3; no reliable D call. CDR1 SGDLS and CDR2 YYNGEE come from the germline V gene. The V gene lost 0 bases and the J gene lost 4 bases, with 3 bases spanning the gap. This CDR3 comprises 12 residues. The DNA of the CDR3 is TGTGCCAGCAGCGTAGGGGCAGATACGCAGTATTTT. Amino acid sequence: CASSVGADTQYF.

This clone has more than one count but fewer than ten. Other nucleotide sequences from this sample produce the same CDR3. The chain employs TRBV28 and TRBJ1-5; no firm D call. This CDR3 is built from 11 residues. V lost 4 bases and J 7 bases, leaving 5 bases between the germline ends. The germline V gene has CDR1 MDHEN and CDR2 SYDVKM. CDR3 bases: TGTGCCAGCAGTTCTAGGCAGCCCCAGCATTTT. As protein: CASSSRQPQHF.

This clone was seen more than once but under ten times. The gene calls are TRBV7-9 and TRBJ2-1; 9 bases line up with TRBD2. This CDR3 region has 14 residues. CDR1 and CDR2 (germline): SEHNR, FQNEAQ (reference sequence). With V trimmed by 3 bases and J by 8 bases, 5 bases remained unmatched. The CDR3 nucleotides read TGTGCCAGCAGCTTGGGGACTAGCATCGATGAGCAGTTCTTC. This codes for CASSLGTSIDEQFF.

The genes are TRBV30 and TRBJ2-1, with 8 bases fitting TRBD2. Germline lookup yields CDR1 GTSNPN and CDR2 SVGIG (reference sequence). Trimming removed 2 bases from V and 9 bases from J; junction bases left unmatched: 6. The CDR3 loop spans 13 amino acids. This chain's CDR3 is CAWSTGGRGEQFF. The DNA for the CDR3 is TGTGCCTGGAGTACGGGAGGGCGCGGTGAGCAGTTCTTC.

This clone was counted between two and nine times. The CDR3 spells CASSLATGQIYTF. The CDR3 DNA follows: TGTGCCAGCAGCTTAGCGACGGGACAAATCTACACCTTC. The chain carries TRBV7-2 and TRBJ1-2, with D perhaps matching TRBD1 (6 bases). Trimming removed 0 bases at V and 10 bases at J, with 12 bases between. This CDR3 has 13 amino acids. CDR1 SGHTA and CDR2 FQGNSA come from the germline V gene.

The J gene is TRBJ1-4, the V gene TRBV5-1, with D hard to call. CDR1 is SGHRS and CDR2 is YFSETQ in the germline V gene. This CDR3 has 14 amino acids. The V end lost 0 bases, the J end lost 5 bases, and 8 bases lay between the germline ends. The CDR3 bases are TGCGCCAGCAGCTTGGGACGGGAGAATGAAAAACTGTTTTTT. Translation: CASSLGRENEKLFF.

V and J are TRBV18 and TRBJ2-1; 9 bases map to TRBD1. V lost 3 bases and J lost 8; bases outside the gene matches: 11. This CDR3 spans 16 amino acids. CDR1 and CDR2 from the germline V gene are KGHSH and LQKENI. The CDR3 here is CASSPSGQGVGDEQFF. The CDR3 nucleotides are TGTGCCAGCTCACCCTCGGGACAGGGTGTAGGAGATGAGCAGTTCTTC.

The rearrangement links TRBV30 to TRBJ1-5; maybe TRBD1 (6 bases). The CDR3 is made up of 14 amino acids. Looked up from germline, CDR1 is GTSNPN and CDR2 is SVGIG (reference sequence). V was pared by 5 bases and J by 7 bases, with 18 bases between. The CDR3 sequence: CAWAIQGRGQPQHF. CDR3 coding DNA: TGTGCCTGGGCGATCCAGGGAAGGGGGCAGCCCCAGCATTTT.

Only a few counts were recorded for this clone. The DNA of the CDR3 is TGTGCCAGCAGCCAATTCGGGACTGGGGATCAGCCCCAGCATTTT. Translated, it gives CASSQFGTGDQPQHF. This chain connects TRBV14 to TRBJ1-5; perhaps TRBD1 as D (5 bases). V lost 2 bases and J 5 bases, leaving 13 bases between the germline ends. This CDR3 has 15 residues. CDR1 and CDR2 (germline): SGHDN, FVKESK.

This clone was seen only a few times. CDR3 region: CASSSDLRAKNIQYF. CDR3 DNA sequence: TGTGCCAGCAGCTCGGACTTGAGAGCCAAAAACATTCAGTACTTC. The rearrangement joins TRBV5-4 to TRBJ2-4; D is perhaps TRBD2 (5 bases). The CDR3 covers 15 residues. Germline CDR1 and CDR2: SGHNT and YYREEE (reference sequence). Trimming cost V 3 bases and J 0 bases, with 10 bases left between them.

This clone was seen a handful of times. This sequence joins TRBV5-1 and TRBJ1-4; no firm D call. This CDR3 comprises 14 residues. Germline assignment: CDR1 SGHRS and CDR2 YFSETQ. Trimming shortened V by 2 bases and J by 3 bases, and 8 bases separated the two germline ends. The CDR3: CASSFGDPNEKLFF. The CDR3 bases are TGCGCCAGCAGCTTTGGAGATCCTAATGAAAAACTGTTTTTT. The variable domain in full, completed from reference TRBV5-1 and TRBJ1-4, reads KAGVTQTPRYLIKTRGQQVTLSCSPISGHRSVSWYQQTPGQGLQFLFEYFSETQRNKGNFPGRFSGRQFSNSRSEMNVSTLELGDSALYLCASSFGDPNEKLFFGSGTQLSVL.

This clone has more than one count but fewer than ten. CDR3 in DNA: TGTGCCTGGAGTGATCGACAAGTGGAGTTCTTC. This translates into CAWSDRQVEFF. The chain joins TRBV30 to TRBJ2-1, with D hard to call. The length of the CDR3 is 11 residues. Germline CDR1 reads GTSNPN; CDR2 reads SVGIG (reference sequence). The V gene lost 1 base and the J gene lost 14 bases, with 12 bases spanning the gap.

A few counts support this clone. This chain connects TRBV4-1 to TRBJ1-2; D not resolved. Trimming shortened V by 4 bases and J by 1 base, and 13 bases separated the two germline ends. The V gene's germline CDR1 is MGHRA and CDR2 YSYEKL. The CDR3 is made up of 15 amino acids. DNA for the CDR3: TGCGCCAGCAGCCTTACGGACGGAGATAACTATGGCTACACCTTC. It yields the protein CASSLTDGDNYGYTF.

The CDR3: CASSIRRGAATEAFF. The CDR3 nucleotides are TGTGCCAGCAGCATCCGTCGGGGCGCGGCGACTGAAGCTTTCTTT. The chain recombines TRBV7-9 with TRBJ1-1, with D perhaps matching TRBD1 (5 bases). V was clipped by 5 bases and J by 5 bases, with 18 bases between them. This CDR3 comprises 15 residues. CDR1 and CDR2 from the germline V gene are SEHNR and FQNEAQ (reference sequence).

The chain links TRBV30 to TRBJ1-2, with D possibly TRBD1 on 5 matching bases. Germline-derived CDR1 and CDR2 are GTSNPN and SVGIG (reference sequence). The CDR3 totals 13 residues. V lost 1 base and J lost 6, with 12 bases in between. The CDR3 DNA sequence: TGTGCCTGGAGTGCCTTCGGGGGTAATGGCTACACCTTC. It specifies CAWSAFGGNGYTF.

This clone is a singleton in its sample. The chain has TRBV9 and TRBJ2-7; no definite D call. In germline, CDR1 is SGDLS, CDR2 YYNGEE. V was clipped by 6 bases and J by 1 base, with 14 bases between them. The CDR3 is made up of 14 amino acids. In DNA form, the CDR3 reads TGTGCCAGCACTGCCACGGCGGAGTCCTACGAGCAGTACTTC. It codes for CASTATAESYEQYF.